This record covers a single T cell receptor beta chain. There is no known antigen for this receptor. Base qualities are not at hand, and no much larger clone is one base apart. The CDR3 covers 15 residues, taking in both the cysteine and the phenylalanine. The retained sequence is limited to the CDR3, 45 bases, with the frame set at the first base. The V and J ends are trimmed by 3 bases and 0 bases, leaving 12 bases between them. The data stem from a study of blood T cell repertoires in COVID-19 (dated by TCRdb to about 2020). Study-level background: Samples covering the acute and convalescent phases of COVID-19 were provided by collaborators in the United States, Italy and Spain. Nearly every sample came with metadata listing a de-identified subject ID, COVID-19 status, age in years and sex. The repertoires were released in a freely available public database intended as a resource for research on the immune response to SARS-CoV-2. Samples were obtained from the ongoing ImmuneRACE study (first 160 participants) and from approximately 1,200 subjects provided by 6 global collaborators. Where HLA class I and class II types were available, the types were taken from metadata supplied by the sample provider, not from assay-based typing. The prospective study material was composed of cDNA or gDNA derived from T cells, B-cell-depleted T cells, or PBMCs. Deeply sampled blood TCRbeta repertoires from subjects exposed to, actively infected with, or recovered from COVID-19 were included in the dataset. What the research found in general, with its limitations: Clinical and demographic metadata were provided uncurated, with the amount varying by source and participant.

TCRbeta CDR3 regions were amplified from genomic DNA using the immunoSEQ Assay, a bias-controlled multiplex PCR. Turning to the authors' computational methods: Nucleated cell counts per sample were estimated from amplification of reference gene primers within the assay. To quantify the absolute abundance of each unique TCRbeta CDR3 rearrangement, sequence reads were collapsed and filtered. For each sample, productive Simpson clonality was calculated as the square root of Simpson's diversity index over productive rearrangements. TCRdb obtained this table from immuneACCESS and retained in-frame rearrangements with V and J assigned. These tables miss some clones; where compared with another copy, unresolved V genes account for less than half of the shortfall, and the remainder is unexplained. V and J calls and clone size are given by that table; D and trimming were obtained from the DNA. The sample profile shows roughly 190,000 clones; approximately 87% of them were found once. The ten largest make up 3% to 4% of the sample.

Collaborating institutions collected whole blood in K2EDTA tubes following their own protocols. For TCRbeta analysis, collaborator samples were shipped as frozen whole blood, as isolated PBMCs, or as DNA extracted from either sample type. Sample: peripheral blood. The sequence links TRBV5-7 to TRBJ2-5, and the D gene may be TRBD1, 5 bases matching. TRBV5-7 is recorded as an ORF, its role being uncertain. This receptor was taken from a man aged 18 to 30 with active or convalescent COVID-19. The bases are TGTGCCAGCAGCTGTCCCCAGGGCGACCAAGAGACCCAGTACTTC. Protein translation: CASSCPQGDQETQYF.